Each of the 10 T cell receptor beta chains below was sequenced from the same sample in a study of CD8 T cells in ankylosing spondylitis. Whole-study results and caveats: Seemingly characteristic of ankylosing spondylitis blood was a TCR beta motif consisting of about 8 highly homologous variants.

For these receptors, no antigen is known. TCRdb itself ran the 5' RACE reads through MiXCR, one entry per CDR3 protein. The profile shows around 450,000 distinct CDR3 sequences, roughly 25% of them singletons. The sample taken for sequencing was blood, either unsorted or a sorted T cell fraction (not recorded which). The receptors were sampled from a male donor with ankylosing spondylitis.

This clonotype has just a few counts. The gene calls are TRBV7-8 and TRBJ2-1; 11 nucleotides align to TRBD2. This CDR3 is built from 17 residues. The germline V gene has CDR1 SGHVS and CDR2 FQNEAQ. Trimming cost V 6 bases and J 0 bases; bases outside gene matches: 7. This CDR3 reads CASRIAGGPGSYNEQFF. The DNA of the CDR3 is TGTGCCAGCAGGATAGCGGGAGGGCCGGGCTCCTACAATGAGCAGTTCTTC.

The chain has TRBV5-1 and TRBJ1-4, with a possible D match to TRBD1 (6 bases). The germline V and J ends were trimmed by 4 bases and 4 bases, with 11 bases remaining between them. CDR1 and CDR2 (germline): SGHRS, YFSETQ. The length of the CDR3 is 14 residues. As DNA, the CDR3 is TGCGCCAGCAGCGTACAGGGTGGTAATGAAAAACTGTTTTTT. It yields the protein CASSVQGGNEKLFF.

This chain uses TRBV20-1 with TRBJ2-1; tentative D call: TRBD1 (5 bases). Germline lookup yields CDR1 DFQATT and CDR2 SNEGSKA (reference sequence). The CDR3 consists of 12 residues. V lost 2 bases, J lost 9 bases, and 11 bases lay in between. The CDR3 reads CSARRQGGEQFF. The CDR3 DNA is TGCAGTGCTAGACGCCAGGGCGGTGAGCAGTTCTTC.

V gene TRBV29-1 combines with J gene TRBJ1-3, with a possible D match to TRBD1 (6 bases). Germline V gene data show CDR1 as SQVTM and CDR2 as ANQGSEA. This CDR3 is built from 13 residues. The germline V and J ends were trimmed by 2 bases and 4 bases, with 9 bases remaining between them. The CDR3 sequence: CSVEQGPGNTIYF. CDR3 coding DNA: TGCAGCGTTGAACAGGGGCCCGGAAACACCATATATTTT.

This chain joins TRBV20-1 and TRBJ2-1, with D perhaps matching TRBD1 (5 bases). The V gene's germline CDR1 is DFQATT and CDR2 SNEGSKA (reference sequence). The CDR3 loop spans 12 amino acids. V was clipped by 2 bases and J by 9 bases, with 11 bases between them. The CDR3 spells CSARPGFGEQFF. Written as DNA, the CDR3 is TGCAGTGCTAGACCAGGGTTCGGTGAGCAGTTCTTC.

In this sample, this clonotype turned up once. This chain connects TRBV5-1 to TRBJ2-5, with D perhaps TRBD2 (6 bases). There are 14 residues in the CDR3. The germline CDR1 and CDR2 sequences are SGHRS and YFSETQ. Trimming stripped 4 bases from V and 2 bases from J, with 12 bases between. CDR3: CASSTVSGQETQYF. The CDR3, as DNA: TGCGCCAGCAGCACCGTTAGCGGACAAGAGACCCAGTACTTC.

CDR3 coding DNA: TGCAGTGCTATACAGAGGGAGACCCAGTACTTC. Protein: CSAIQRETQYF. The chain has TRBV20-1 and TRBJ2-5; D is unresolved. This CDR3 is 11 amino acids long. V gave up 4 bases and J gave up 5 bases, with 8 bases separating them. The germline V gene has CDR1 DFQATT and CDR2 SNEGSKA (reference sequence).

This clonotype was detected only a few times. The chain has TRBV5-1 and TRBJ1-2, with D possibly TRBD1 on 6 matching bases. V lost 0 bases to trimming and J lost 4 bases, with 16 bases between them. The CDR3 has 16 amino acids. Germline CDR1 reads SGHRS; CDR2 reads YFSETQ. The CDR3 DNA reads as TGCGCCAGCAGCTTGGAGGCCGGCGGGGGGCCCTATGGCTACACCTTC. Amino acids: CASSLEAGGGPYGYTF.

The V and J genes are TRBV29-1 and TRBJ1-5; D not certain. The V end lost 6 bases, the J end lost 7 bases, and 16 bases lay between the germline ends. The germline CDR1 and CDR2 sequences are SQVTM and ANQGSEA. The CDR3 runs to 13 residues. The CDR3 DNA reads TGCAGCGTGAGGGTGCAATCTGGGCAGCCCCAGCATTTT. It translates to CSVRVQSGQPQHF.

This clonotype has at least ten counts. The V and J genes are TRBV7-8 and TRBJ2-1, with 8 nucleotides matching TRBD1. Per germline, CDR1 SGHVS and CDR2 FQNEAQ. The V gene end was trimmed by 6 bases and the J gene end by 5 bases; junction bases not matched to a gene: 12. The CDR3 contains 16 residues. CDR3 sequence reads: CASRSRTGGAHNEQFF. The CDR3, as DNA: TGTGCCAGCAGATCTAGAACAGGGGGAGCGCACAATGAGCAGTTCTTC.